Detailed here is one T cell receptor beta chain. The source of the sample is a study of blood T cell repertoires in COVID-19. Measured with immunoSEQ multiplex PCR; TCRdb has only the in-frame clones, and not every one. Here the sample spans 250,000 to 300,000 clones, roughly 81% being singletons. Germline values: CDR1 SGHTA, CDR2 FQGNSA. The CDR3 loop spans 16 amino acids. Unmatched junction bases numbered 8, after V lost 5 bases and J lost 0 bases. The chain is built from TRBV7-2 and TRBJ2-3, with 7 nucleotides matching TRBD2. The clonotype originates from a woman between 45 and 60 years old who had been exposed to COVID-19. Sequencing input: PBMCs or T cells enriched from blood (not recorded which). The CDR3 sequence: CASSPLGGVSTDTQYF. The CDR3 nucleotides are TGTGCCAGCAGCCCTCTGGGGGGGGTCAGCACAGATACGCAGTATTTT.